This T cell receptor beta chain was found in a study of blood T cell repertoires in COVID-19. Study summary: From the United States, Italy and Spain came samples of acute and convalescent COVID-19.

TCRdb's table, derived via immunoSEQ multiplex PCR, lists solely in-frame clones and lacks some. This sample carries approximately 270,000 clones, just under 90% of them seen once, and the ten largest clones take approximately 4%. CDR3 size: 15 residues. V was clipped by 1 base and J by 4 bases, with 12 bases between them. Germline assignment: CDR1 SGHDN and CDR2 FVKESK. Source material: PBMCs or T cells enriched from blood (not recorded which). The rearrangement uses TRBV14 and TRBJ2-3; perhaps TRBD2 as D (6 bases). The receptor was isolated from a woman in her 30s with acute COVID-19. The CDR3: CASSQVTGVADTQYF. Written as DNA, the CDR3 is TGTGCCAGCAGCCAAGTAACGGGAGTCGCAGATACGCAGTATTTT.